Given below is one TCR beta chain in context. Its matching antigen is unknown. The sample comes from a study of T-cell reconstitution after alpha-beta-depleted transplantation in children. Regarding the study as a whole: A year post-transplant, T-cell counts and diversity derived mostly from newly produced T cells. Surviving thymic progenitors and recipient T cells were the source of high TCRbeta diversity at day 60 in some patients. As was reported, about two months after transplant, alpha-beta T cells came from several hundred expanded graft clones.

Unique molecular identifiers featured in how the TCRbeta library was prepared. TCRdb re-called the PCR reads with MiXCR, one entry per CDR3 protein. The top ten hold 25% to 30% of the sample, which has about 420,000 distinct CDR3 sequences, 15% to 20% seen once. V dropped 0 bases and J dropped 8; count of bases not matched to a gene: 7. Germline V gene lookup returns CDR1 SGHRS and CDR2 YFSETQ. CDR3 length: 16 residues. Sequencing used PBMCs, mostly from graft donor cells, obtained 360 days after TCRalphabeta/CD19-depleted stem cell transplant. The J gene is TRBJ2-1, the V gene TRBV5-1, with 11 bases matching TRBD1. This clonotype was obtained from a boy in the first two years of life who had a stem cell transplant for Wiskott-Aldrich syndrome, so the T cells may come from the graft donor. The chain's CDR3 is CASSLAGTGGSDEQFF. CDR3 sequence (DNA): TGCGCCAGCAGCTTGGCCGGGACAGGGGGTTCGGATGAGCAGTTCTTC.